These 26 T cell receptor beta chains originate from one sample sequenced in a study of blood T cell repertoires in COVID-19 (dated by TCRdb to between 2020 and 2021). The library was obtained by the immunoSEQ multiplex PCR assay. Not all clones reach the TCRdb copy of this immuneACCESS table, which keeps in-frame sequences only. Checked studies attribute under half of the gap to unresolved V genes and leave the rest unexplained. In all, the sample holds about 200,000 clones, and just under 90% of those were seen once. The biggest ten clones account for roughly 6.2% of the sample. Sequences were obtained from peripheral blood. These receptors originate from a man in his sixties who had recovered from COVID-19.

V and J are TRBV21-1 and TRBJ2-7; the D segment call TRBD1 is taken from the table without a DNA check. TRBV21-1 is termed a pseudogene. This CDR3 is built from 15 residues. CDR3 sequence: CASRPDRVRSYEQYF. Written as DNA, the CDR3 is TGTGCCAGCAGACCCGACAGGGTCCGGTCCTACGAGCAGTACTTC.

The chain recombines TRBV15 with TRBJ2-5; 12 bases match TRBD2. J gave up 2 bases and V 0 bases, and 4 bases lay outside the gene matches. Germline V lookup: CDR1 LNHNV, CDR2 YYDKDF (reference sequence). The CDR3 covers 17 residues. This CDR3 reads CATSRDPSGGGQETQYF. CDR3 in DNA: TGTGCCACCAGCAGAGACCCTAGCGGGGGGGGACAAGAGACCCAGTACTTC.

V gene TRBV6-2 or TRBV6-3 combines with J gene TRBJ2-7; D is possibly TRBD1 (6 bases). CDR1 is MNHEY, CDR2 SVGEGT, per germline. This CDR3 contains 14 residues. Trimming removed 6 bases from V and 9 bases from J, with 21 bases in between. The CDR3 loop reads CASSEDTSQGGQYF. The CDR3 DNA follows: TGTGCCAGCAGCGAGGACACCTCCCAAGGGGGGCAGTACTTC.

The V call is TRBV5-1, the J call TRBJ1-2; weak D call: TRBD1 (5 bases). Trimming shortened V by 4 bases and J by 0 bases, and 10 bases separated the two germline ends. This CDR3 has 14 residues. Germline V gene sequence: CDR1 SGHRS, CDR2 YFSETQ. CDR3 region: CASSRDSANYGYTF. As DNA, the CDR3 is TGCGCCAGCAGCCGGGACTCAGCTAACTATGGCTACACCTTC.

The rearrangement uses TRBV5-1 and TRBJ2-7, with a weak D call TRBD1 (6 bases). V lost 4 bases and J 0 bases, leaving 11 bases between the germline ends. Per the germline V gene, CDR1 is SGHRS and CDR2 is YFSETQ. The CDR3 runs to 14 residues. CDR3 in DNA: TGCGCCAGCAGCCTTGCGGACAGCTCCTACGAGCAGTACTTC. Residues: CASSLADSSYEQYF.

The genes are TRBV20-1 and TRBJ2-7; D possibly corresponds to TRBD1 (6 bases). CDR1 DFQATT and CDR2 SNEGSKA come from the germline V gene (reference sequence). This CDR3 comprises 11 residues. Trimming took 5 bases from V and 2 from J, leaving 7 bases between them. CDR3 coding DNA: TGCAGTGCTCCAGGGGCCTACGAGCAGTACTTC. Encoded protein: CSAPGAYEQYF.

The chain joins TRBV6-5 to TRBJ1-1, with D hard to call. Trimming stripped 11 bases from V and 7 bases from J, with 17 bases between. CDR3 size: 12 residues. In germline, CDR1 is MNHEY, CDR2 SVGAGI. For the CDR3, the DNA is TGTGCCTCCCTAATTCAAGCTAGTGAAGCTTTCTTT. Its translation: CASLIQASEAFF.

The chain uses TRBV11-2 and TRBJ1-4, with D unclear. Per germline, CDR1 SGHAT and CDR2 FQNNGV. Trimming pared 6 bases from V and 8 bases from J, leaving 10 bases between. The CDR3 covers 12 residues. The CDR3 DNA reads as TGTGCCAGCAGGCCTAACCAAGAAAAACTGTTTTTT. Its translation is CASRPNQEKLFF.

The gene calls are TRBV9 and TRBJ2-3; D might be TRBD2 (5 bases). Germline lookup yields CDR1 SGDLS and CDR2 YYNGEE. The CDR3 covers 14 residues. Trimming left V 0 bases short and J 3 bases short, with 8 bases between. CDR3 nucleotides: TGTGCCAGCAGCGTAGGATCGGGAACAGATACGCAGTATTTT. It translates to CASSVGSGTDTQYF.

The rearrangement uses TRBV9 and TRBJ2-5; 14 bases are a match to TRBD2. The trim removed 4 bases at V and 4 bases at J, leaving 3 bases unmatched. The length of the CDR3 is 15 residues. From germline, CDR1 is SGDLS and CDR2 YYNGEE. CDR3 residues: CASSPGTSGGETQYF. CDR3 nucleotide sequence: TGTGCCAGCAGCCCCGGGACTAGCGGGGGAGAGACCCAGTACTTC.

The sample holds a few counts of this clone. This sequence joins TRBV19 and TRBJ1-6; 7 nucleotides line up with TRBD1. CDR1 is LNHDA and CDR2 is SQIVND in the germline V gene (reference sequence). V dropped 7 bases and J dropped 5; count of bases not matched to a gene: 5. The CDR3 contains 14 residues. DNA of the CDR3: TGTGCCAGTACAGGGACAGCAAATAATTCACCCCTCCACTTT. Translating it yields CASTGTANNSPLHF.

The J gene is TRBJ2-3, the V gene TRBV5-8; TRBD2 aligns across 7 bases. This CDR3 has 13 amino acids. V trimming: 7 bases; J trimming: 4 bases; junction bases outside the gene matches: 6. CDR1 and CDR2 from the germline V gene are SGHTS and YDEGEE. The CDR3 DNA sequence: TGTGCCAGCCGGACTAGTACCGCAGATACGCAGTATTTT. Its translation is CASRTSTADTQYF.

The chain joins TRBV11-3 to TRBJ2-5; 12 nucleotides match TRBD2. This CDR3 contains 12 residues. The germline V gene has CDR1 SGHNT and CDR2 YENEEA. The trim removed 1 base at V and 14 bases at J, leaving 2 bases unmatched. The CDR3 spells CASSLVLAGGYF. The CDR3, as DNA: TGTGCCAGCAGCTTAGTACTAGCGGGGGGATACTTC.

This chain uses TRBV7-3 with TRBJ2-1; D is possibly TRBD2 (6 bases). V lost 4 bases and J 3 bases, leaving 16 bases between the germline ends. The germline V gene encodes CDR1 SGHTA and CDR2 FQGTGA. This CDR3 has 16 amino acids. CDR3: CASSSSLASGYNEQFF. CDR3 sequence (DNA): TGTGCCAGCAGCTCCTCCCTAGCGTCGGGCTACAATGAGCAGTTCTTC.

This rearrangement joins TRBV7-2 to TRBJ1-6; D is perhaps TRBD1 (5 bases). V gave up 1 base and J gave up 7 bases, with 14 bases separating them. The germline V gene encodes CDR1 SGHTA and CDR2 FQGNSA. This CDR3 region has 16 residues. CDR3 DNA sequence: TGTGCCAGCAGCTTAGGATGGGGGACTAGGAATTCACCCCTCCACTTT. It codes for CASSLGWGTRNSPLHF.

The chain couples TRBV19 to TRBJ2-1; 13 bases are a match to TRBD2. This CDR3 is built from 15 residues. Germline V gene sequence: CDR1 LNHDA, CDR2 SQIVND (reference sequence). Trimming took 6 bases from V and 9 from J; bases not matched to a gene: 8. CDR3 residues: CASRTSGGPSAEQFF. The CDR3 bases are TGTGCCAGTAGGACTAGCGGGGGGCCGTCTGCTGAGCAGTTCTTC.

The chain carries TRBV20-1 and TRBJ1-2; 8 positions match TRBD1. The CDR3 length is 11 residues. V was clipped by 6 bases and J by 7 bases; unmatched bases: 4. From germline, CDR1 is DFQATT and CDR2 SNEGSKA (reference sequence). CDR3 loop: CSAPGGGGYTF. CDR3 nucleotides: TGCAGTGCCCCAGGGGGCGGTGGCTACACCTTC.

The table lists this clone with a count of one. The chain has TRBV10-3 and TRBJ1-1; 7 positions agree with TRBD1. The CDR3 has 15 amino acids. V gave up 2 bases and J gave up 9 bases; unmatched junction bases: 12. Germline V gene data show CDR1 as ENHRY and CDR2 as SYGVKD. The CDR3 DNA follows: TGTGCCATCAGTGAGCCCAGGGGGTCCACGGACCAAGCTTTCTTT. Translating gives CAISEPRGSTDQAFF.

This chain's CDR3 is CASSPGTSGMNEQFF. The CDR3 DNA sequence: TGTGCCAGCAGCCCCGGGACTAGCGGAATGAATGAGCAGTTCTTC. The chain recombines TRBV6-4 with TRBJ2-1, with TRBD2 identical over 11 bases. Germline-derived CDR1 and CDR2 are MRHNA and SNTAGT. CDR3 length: 15 residues. With V trimmed by 6 bases and J by 7 bases, 8 bases remained unmatched.

The chain employs TRBV9 and TRBJ1-1; 8 nucleotides align to TRBD1. Germline V gene lookup returns CDR1 SGDLS and CDR2 YYNGEE. This CDR3 has 18 amino acids. V dropped 0 bases and J dropped 0; count of bases not matched to a gene: 10. CDR3 sequence (DNA): TGTGCCAGCAGCGTAGCTGCCGGGACAGGATCCTTGAACACTGAAGCTTTCTTT. Its translation is CASSVAAGTGSLNTEAFF.

This chain uses TRBV4-2 with TRBJ1-1, with TRBD1 matching 8 bases. The CDR3 length is 16 residues. CDR1 and CDR2 (germline): LGHNA, YNFKEQ. The V and J ends lost 0 bases and 1 base, in that order; junction bases with no gene match: 4. The CDR3 loop reads CASSQDADRGNTEAFF. The DNA for the CDR3 is TGTGCCAGCAGCCAAGATGCCGACAGGGGGAACACTGAAGCTTTCTTT.

The rearrangement joins TRBV7-9 to TRBJ2-7, with TRBD1 identical over 7 bases. The CDR3 has 14 residues. CDR1 is SEHNR and CDR2 is FQNEAQ in the germline V gene (reference sequence). Losses at the gene ends were 2 bases for V and 4 bases for J; bases not matched to a gene: 5. CDR3: CASSLPQGRYEQYF. The CDR3 DNA sequence: TGTGCCAGCAGCTTACCACAGGGGAGATACGAGCAGTACTTC.

In this sample, this clone turned up many times. CDR3 loop: CASSFLSAGYQETQYF. The DNA for the CDR3 is TGTGCCAGCAGTTTCCTCTCAGCGGGGTACCAAGAGACCCAGTACTTC. The chain combines TRBV27 with TRBJ2-5; 7 bases line up with TRBD2. V shed 3 bases, J shed 0 bases, and the junction held 7 bases outside the gene matches. The CDR3 has 16 amino acids. CDR1 and CDR2 (germline): MNHEY, SMNVEV (reference sequence).

The chain combines TRBV24-1 with TRBJ2-2; D may be TRBD2 (6 bases). CDR1 and CDR2 (germline): KGHDR, SFDVKD. The ends were cut back, 5 bases at V and 6 bases at J, with 15 bases in the middle. The CDR3 sequence is 15 residues long. The CDR3 sequence is CATSALAIGSGELFF. The CDR3 coding sequence is TGTGCCACCAGTGCTCTAGCGATTGGTTCCGGGGAGCTGTTTTTT.

The chain has TRBV9 and TRBJ2-1; 12 positions match TRBD2. With 0 bases clipped from V and 6 bases from J, the junction kept 4 bases outside the gene matches. The CDR3 covers 16 residues. Germline V gene data show CDR1 as SGDLS and CDR2 as YYNGEE. The CDR3 loop reads CASSVALLAGGNEQFF. CDR3 sequence (DNA): TGTGCCAGCAGCGTAGCTCTACTAGCGGGGGGCAATGAGCAGTTCTTC.

The chain employs TRBV10-3 and TRBJ2-7; no definite D call. Germline lookup yields CDR1 ENHRY and CDR2 SYGVKD. The CDR3 is made up of 14 amino acids. V lost 4 bases and J 0 bases, leaving 10 bases between the germline ends. As DNA, the CDR3 is TGTGCCATCAGTGGTACACAAGACTCCTACGAGCAGTACTTC. This gives the protein CAISGTQDSYEQYF.